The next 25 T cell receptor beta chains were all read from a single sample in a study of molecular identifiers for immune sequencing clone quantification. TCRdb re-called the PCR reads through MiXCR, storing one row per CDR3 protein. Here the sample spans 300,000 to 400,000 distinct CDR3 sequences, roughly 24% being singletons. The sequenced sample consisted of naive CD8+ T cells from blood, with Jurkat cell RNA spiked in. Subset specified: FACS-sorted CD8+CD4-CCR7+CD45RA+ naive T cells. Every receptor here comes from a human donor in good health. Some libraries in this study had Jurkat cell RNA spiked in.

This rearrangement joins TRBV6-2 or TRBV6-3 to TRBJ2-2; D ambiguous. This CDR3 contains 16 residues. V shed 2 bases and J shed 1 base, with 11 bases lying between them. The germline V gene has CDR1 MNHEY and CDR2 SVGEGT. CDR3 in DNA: TGTGCCAGCAGTTACGAGATTAATCTGAACACCGGGGAGCTGTTTTTT. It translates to CASSYEINLNTGELFF.

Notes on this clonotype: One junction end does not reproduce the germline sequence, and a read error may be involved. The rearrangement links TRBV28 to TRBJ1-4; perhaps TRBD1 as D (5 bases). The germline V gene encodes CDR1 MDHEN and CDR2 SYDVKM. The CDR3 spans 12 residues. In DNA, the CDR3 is TGTACCAGCAGTCGGGGGAGTGAAAAACTGTTTTTT. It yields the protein CTSSRGSEKLFF.

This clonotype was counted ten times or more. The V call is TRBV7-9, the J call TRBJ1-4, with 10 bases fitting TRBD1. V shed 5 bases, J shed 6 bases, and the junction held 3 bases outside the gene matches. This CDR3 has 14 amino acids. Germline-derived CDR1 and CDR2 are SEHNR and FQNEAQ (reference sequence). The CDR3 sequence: CASSPGQGYEKLFF. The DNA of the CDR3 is TGTGCCAGCAGCCCGGGACAGGGGTATGAAAAACTGTTTTTT.

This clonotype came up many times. As DNA, the CDR3 is TGTGCCAGCAGACACTCCCCGGGGCTTGAGCAGTTCTTC. Its protein product is CASRHSPGLEQFF. The chain has TRBV28 and TRBJ2-1; possibly TRBD1 or TRBD2 for D (5 bases each). The CDR3 runs 13 residues. The V gene lost 6 bases and the J gene lost 9 bases, with 15 bases spanning the gap. Germline V CDR1 and CDR2: MDHEN, SYDVKM.

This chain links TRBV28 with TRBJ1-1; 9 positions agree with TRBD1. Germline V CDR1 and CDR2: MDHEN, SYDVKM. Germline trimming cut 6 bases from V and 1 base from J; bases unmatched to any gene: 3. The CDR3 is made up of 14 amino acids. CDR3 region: CASRGDRANTEAFF. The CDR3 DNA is TGTGCCAGCAGGGGGGACAGGGCGAACACTGAAGCTTTCTTT.

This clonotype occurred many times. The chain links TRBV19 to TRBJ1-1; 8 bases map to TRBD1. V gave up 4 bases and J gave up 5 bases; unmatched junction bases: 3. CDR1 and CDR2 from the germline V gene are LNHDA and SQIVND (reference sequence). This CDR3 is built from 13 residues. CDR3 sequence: CASSTGGRTEAFF. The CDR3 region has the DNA TGTGCCAGTAGTACAGGGGGCCGAACTGAAGCTTTCTTT.

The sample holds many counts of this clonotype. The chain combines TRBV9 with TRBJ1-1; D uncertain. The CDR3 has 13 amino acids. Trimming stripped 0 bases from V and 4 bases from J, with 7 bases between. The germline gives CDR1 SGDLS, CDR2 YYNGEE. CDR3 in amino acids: CASSVGLVTEAFF. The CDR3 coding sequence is TGTGCCAGCAGCGTAGGTTTGGTCACTGAAGCTTTCTTT.

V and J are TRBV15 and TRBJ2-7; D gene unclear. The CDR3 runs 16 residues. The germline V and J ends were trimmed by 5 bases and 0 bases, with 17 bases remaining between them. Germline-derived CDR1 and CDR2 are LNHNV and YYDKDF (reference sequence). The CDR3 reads CATSSRFTGSSYEQYF. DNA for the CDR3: TGTGCCACCAGCTCCCGTTTTACTGGCAGCTCCTACGAGCAGTACTTC. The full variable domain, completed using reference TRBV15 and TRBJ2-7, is DAMVIQNPRYQVTQFGKPVTLSCSQTLNHNVMYWYQQKSSQAPKLLFHYYDKDFNNEADTPDNFQSRRPNTSFCFLDIRSPGLGDTAMYLCATSSRFTGSSYEQYFGPGTRLTVT.

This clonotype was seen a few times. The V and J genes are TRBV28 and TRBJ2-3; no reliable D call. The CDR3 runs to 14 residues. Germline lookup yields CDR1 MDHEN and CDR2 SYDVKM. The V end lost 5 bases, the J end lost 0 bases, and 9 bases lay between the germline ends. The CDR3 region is CASSETISTDTQYF. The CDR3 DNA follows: TGTGCCAGCAGTGAAACTATAAGCACAGATACGCAGTATTTT.

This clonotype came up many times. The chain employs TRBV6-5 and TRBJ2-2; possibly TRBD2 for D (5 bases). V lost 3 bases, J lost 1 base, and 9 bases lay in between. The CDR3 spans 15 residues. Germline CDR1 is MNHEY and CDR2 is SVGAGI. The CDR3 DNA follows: TGTGCCAGCAGTTATTACAGCGGGAACACCGGGGAGCTGTTTTTT. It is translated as CASSYYSGNTGELFF.

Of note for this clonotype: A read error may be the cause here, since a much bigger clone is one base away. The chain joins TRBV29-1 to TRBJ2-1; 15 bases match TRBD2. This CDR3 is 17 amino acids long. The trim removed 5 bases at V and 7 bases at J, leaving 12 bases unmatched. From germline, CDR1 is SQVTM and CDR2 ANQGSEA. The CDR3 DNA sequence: TGCAGCGTTCTAGGACTAGCGGGGGGGCTGGTACCAAATGAGCAGTTCTTC. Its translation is CSVLGLAGGLVPNEQFF.

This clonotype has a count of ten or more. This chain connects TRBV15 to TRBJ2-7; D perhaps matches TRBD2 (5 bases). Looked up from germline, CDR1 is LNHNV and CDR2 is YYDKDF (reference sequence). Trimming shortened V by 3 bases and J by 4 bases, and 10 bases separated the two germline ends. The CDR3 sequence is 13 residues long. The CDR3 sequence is CATSSDRDYEQYF. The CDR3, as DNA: TGTGCCACCAGCAGCGACCGGGATTACGAGCAGTACTTC.

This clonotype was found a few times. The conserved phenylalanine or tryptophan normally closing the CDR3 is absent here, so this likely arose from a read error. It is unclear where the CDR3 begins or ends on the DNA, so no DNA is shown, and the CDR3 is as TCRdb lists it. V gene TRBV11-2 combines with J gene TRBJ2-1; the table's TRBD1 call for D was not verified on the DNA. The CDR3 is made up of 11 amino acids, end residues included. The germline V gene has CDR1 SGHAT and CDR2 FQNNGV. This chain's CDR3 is CASSSPGPQVV.

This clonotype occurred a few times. Here the CDR3 reads CASSPPGQSIYEQYF. The CDR3 nucleotides are TGTGCCAGCAGTCCACCGGGACAGAGCATCTACGAGCAGTACTTC. The V call is TRBV7-9, the J call TRBJ2-7; 7 nucleotides align to TRBD1. The V gene end was trimmed by 6 bases and the J gene end by 3 bases; junction bases not matched to a gene: 11. Germline CDR1 is SEHNR and CDR2 is FQNEAQ (reference sequence). The CDR3 is made up of 15 amino acids.

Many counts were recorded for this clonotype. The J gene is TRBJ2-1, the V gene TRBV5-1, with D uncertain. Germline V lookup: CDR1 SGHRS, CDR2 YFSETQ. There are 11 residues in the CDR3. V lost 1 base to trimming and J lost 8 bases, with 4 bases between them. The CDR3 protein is CASSLSDEQFF. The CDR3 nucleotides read TGCGCCAGCAGCTTGTCCGATGAGCAGTTCTTC.

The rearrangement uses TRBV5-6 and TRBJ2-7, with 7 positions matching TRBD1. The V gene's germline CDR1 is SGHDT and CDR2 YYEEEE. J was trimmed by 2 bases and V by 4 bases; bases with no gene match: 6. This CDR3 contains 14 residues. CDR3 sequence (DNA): TGTGCCAGCAGCAACAGACAGGGCCCCTACGAGCAGTACTTC. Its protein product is CASSNRQGPYEQYF.

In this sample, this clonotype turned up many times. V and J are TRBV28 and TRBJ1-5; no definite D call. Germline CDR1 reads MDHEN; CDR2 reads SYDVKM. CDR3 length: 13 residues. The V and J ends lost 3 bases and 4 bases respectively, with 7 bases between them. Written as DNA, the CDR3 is TGTGCCAGCAGTTTCGGGCGGAATCAGCCCCAGCATTTT. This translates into CASSFGRNQPQHF.

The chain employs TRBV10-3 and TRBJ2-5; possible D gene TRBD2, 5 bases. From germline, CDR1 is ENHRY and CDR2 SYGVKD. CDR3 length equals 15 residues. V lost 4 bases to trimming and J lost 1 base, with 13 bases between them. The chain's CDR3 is CAISGELGIQETQYF. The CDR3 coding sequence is TGTGCCATCAGTGGGGAGTTGGGGATCCAAGAGACCCAGTACTTC.

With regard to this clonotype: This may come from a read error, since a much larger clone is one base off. This CDR3 is CVSSLDRGKPEAFF. The CDR3 DNA reads as TGTGTCAGCAGTTTGGACAGGGGAAAACCTGAAGCTTTCTTT. The genes are TRBV12-3 or TRBV12-4 and TRBJ1-1; 9 positions match TRBD1. The CDR3 sequence is 14 residues long.

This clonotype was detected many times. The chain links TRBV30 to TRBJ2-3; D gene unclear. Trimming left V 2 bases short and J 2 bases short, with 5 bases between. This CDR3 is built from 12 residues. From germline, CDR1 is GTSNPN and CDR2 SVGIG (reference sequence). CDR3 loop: CAWSRATDTQYF. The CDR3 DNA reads TGTGCCTGGAGTAGGGCCACAGATACGCAGTATTTT. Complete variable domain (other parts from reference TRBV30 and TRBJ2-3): SQTIHQWPATLVQPVGSPLSLECTVEGTSNPNLYWYRQAAGRGLQLLFYSVGIGQISSEVPQNLSASRPQDRQFILSSKKLLLSDSGFYLCAWSRATDTQYFGPGTRLTVL.

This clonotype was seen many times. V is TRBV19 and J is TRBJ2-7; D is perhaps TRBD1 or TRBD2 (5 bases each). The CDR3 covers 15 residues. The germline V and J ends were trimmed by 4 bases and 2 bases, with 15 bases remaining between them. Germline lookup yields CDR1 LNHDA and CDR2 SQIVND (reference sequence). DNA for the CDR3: TGTGCCAGTAGTACCTCACTAGGACAAGCCTACGAGCAGTACTTC. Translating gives CASSTSLGQAYEQYF.

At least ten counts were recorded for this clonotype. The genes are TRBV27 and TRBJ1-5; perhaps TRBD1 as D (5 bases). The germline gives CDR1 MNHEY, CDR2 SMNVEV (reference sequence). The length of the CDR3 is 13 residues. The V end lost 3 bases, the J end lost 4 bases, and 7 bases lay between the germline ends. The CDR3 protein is CASSLWGNQPQHF. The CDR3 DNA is TGTGCCAGCAGTTTGTGGGGGAATCAGCCCCAGCATTTT.

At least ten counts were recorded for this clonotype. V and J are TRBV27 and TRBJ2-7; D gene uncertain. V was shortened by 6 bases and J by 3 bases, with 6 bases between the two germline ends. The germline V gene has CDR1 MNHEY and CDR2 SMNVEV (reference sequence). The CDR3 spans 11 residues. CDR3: CASSSHYEQYF. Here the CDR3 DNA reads TGTGCCAGCAGCTCGCACTACGAGCAGTACTTC.

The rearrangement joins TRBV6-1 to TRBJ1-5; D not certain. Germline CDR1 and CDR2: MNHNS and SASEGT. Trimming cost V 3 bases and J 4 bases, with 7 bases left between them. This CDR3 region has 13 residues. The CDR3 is CASSDERNQPQHF. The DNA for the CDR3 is TGTGCCAGCAGTGACGAAAGGAATCAGCCCCAGCATTTT.

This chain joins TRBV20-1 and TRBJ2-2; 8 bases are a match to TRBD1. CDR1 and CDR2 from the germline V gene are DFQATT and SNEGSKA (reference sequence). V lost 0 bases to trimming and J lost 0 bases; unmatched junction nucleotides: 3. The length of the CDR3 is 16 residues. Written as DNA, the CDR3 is TGCAGTGCTAGAGATCCGGACAGGGCGAACACCGGGGAGCTGTTTTTT. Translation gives CSARDPDRANTGELFF.